This TCR beta chain was profiled in a study of blood T cell repertoires in COVID-19. Study details: The analysed material was cDNA or gDNA that came from T cells, B-cell-depleted T cells, or PBMCs.

Clones were sequenced by immunoSEQ multiplex PCR, and TCRdb holds only the in-frame ones, with some missing. Among about 280,000 clones listed, roughly 80% were seen once. The V end lost 3 bases, the J end lost 5 bases, and 26 bases lay between the germline ends. CDR1 is WNHNN and CDR2 is SYGVQD in the germline V gene (reference sequence). The CDR3 runs to 20 residues. The sequencing input was PBMCs or T cells enriched from blood (not recorded which). The chain links TRBV10-1 to TRBJ1-6; D gene uncertain. The sequence came from a man between 40 and 49 years old who had been exposed to COVID-19. CDR3: CASSDPKAPEFKDDNSPLHF. CDR3 coding DNA: TGCGCCAGCAGTGACCCAAAGGCGCCGGAGTTTAAGGATGATAATTCACCCCTCCACTTT.